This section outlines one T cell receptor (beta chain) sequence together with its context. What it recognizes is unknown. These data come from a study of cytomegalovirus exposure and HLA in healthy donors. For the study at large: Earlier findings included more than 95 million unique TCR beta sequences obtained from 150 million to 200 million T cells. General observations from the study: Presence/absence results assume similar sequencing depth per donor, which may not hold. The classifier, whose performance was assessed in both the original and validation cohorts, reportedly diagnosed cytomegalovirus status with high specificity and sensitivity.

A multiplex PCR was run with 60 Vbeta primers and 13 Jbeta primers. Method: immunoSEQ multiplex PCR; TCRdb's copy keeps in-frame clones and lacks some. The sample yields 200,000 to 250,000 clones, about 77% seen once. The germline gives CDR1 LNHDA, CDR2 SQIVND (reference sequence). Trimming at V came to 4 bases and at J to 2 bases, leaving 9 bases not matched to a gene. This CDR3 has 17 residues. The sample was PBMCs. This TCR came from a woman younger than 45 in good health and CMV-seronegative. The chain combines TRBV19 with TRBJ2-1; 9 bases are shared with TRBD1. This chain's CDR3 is CASSSLLGQGPYNEQFF. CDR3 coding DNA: TGTGCCAGTAGTAGCCTACTGGGACAGGGCCCCTACAATGAGCAGTTCTTC. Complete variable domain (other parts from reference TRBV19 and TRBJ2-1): DGGITQSPKYLFRKEGQNVTLSCEQNLNHDAMYWYRQDPGQGLRLIYYSQIVNDFQKGDIAEGYSVSREKKESFPLTVTSAQKNPTAFYLCASSSLLGQGPYNEQFFGPGTRLTVL.